This passage covers 15 T cell receptor beta chains from one sample sequenced in a study of T cell changes during pregnancy in multiple sclerosis. Sequencing used immunoSEQ multiplex PCR; TCRdb keeps in-frame clones, though not all of them. The sample has around 60,000 clones; 92% are singletons. Here the sequenced sample was peripheral blood, taken in the second trimester of pregnancy. These receptors originate from a female donor in good health, enrolled as a control in a pregnancy study.

The chain couples TRBV7-2 to TRBJ2-1, with 10 bases identical to TRBD2. Germline CDR1 reads SGHTA; CDR2 reads FQGNSA. The CDR3 has 15 amino acids. The junction had 8 bases not matched to a gene; V was cut back by 5 bases and J by 7 bases. This CDR3 reads CASSQAGGRGNEQFF. The CDR3 DNA follows: TGTGCCAGCAGCCAAGCGGGAGGGCGGGGGAATGAGCAGTTCTTC. The full variable domain, rest sourced from reference TRBV7-2 and TRBJ2-1, is GAGVSQSPSNKVTEKGKDVELRCDPISGHTALYWYRQSLGQGLEFLIYFQGNSAPDKSGLPSDRFSAERTGGSVSTLTIQRTQQEDSAVYLCASSQAGGRGNEQFFGPGTRLTVL.

The rearrangement uses TRBV30 and TRBJ1-1; D is unresolved. V shed 5 bases and J shed 1 base, with 11 bases lying between them. The CDR3 extends over 13 amino acids. Germline V gives CDR1 GTSNPN, CDR2 SVGIG (reference sequence). The CDR3 DNA sequence: TGTGCCTGGTCCTGGGGAGGGAACACTGAAGCTTTCTTT. Protein sequence: CAWSWGGNTEAFF.

The V gene is TRBV4-3, the J gene TRBJ2-2, with TRBD1 matching 9 bases. Unmatched junction bases numbered 2, after V lost 3 bases and J lost 3 bases. The length of the CDR3 is 15 residues. CDR1 and CDR2 from the germline V gene are LGHNA and YSLEER. The CDR3 DNA is TGCGCCAGCAGCCACGGGACAGGGTACACCGGGGAGCTGTTTTTT. This sequence encodes CASSHGTGYTGELFF.

The chain combines TRBV28 with TRBJ1-1; tentatively, D is TRBD1 (6 bases). The CDR3 spans 12 residues. V was shortened by 4 bases and J by 4 bases, with 7 bases between the two germline ends. Germline CDR1 MDHEN, CDR2 SYDVKM. CDR3 coding DNA: TGTGCCAGCAGTTACAGGGTCACTGAAGCTTTCTTT. It translates to CASSYRVTEAFF.

The chain employs TRBV5-4 and TRBJ2-3, with 11 bases fitting TRBD1. The length of the CDR3 is 16 residues. Germline lookup yields CDR1 SGHNT and CDR2 YYREEE (reference sequence). V dropped 1 base and J dropped 3; count of bases not matched to a gene: 4. The chain's CDR3 is CASSLPDRGQTDTQYF. CDR3 nucleotides: TGTGCCAGCAGCTTGCCGGACAGGGGGCAAACAGATACGCAGTATTTT.

The chain joins TRBV4-2 to TRBJ2-1; TRBD2 matches at 8 bases. The CDR3 runs to 16 residues. V lost 1 base, J lost 3 bases, and 5 bases stayed unmatched. Per germline, CDR1 LGHNA and CDR2 YNFKEQ. This CDR3 reads CASSQADSGGYNEQFF. The CDR3, as DNA: TGTGCCAGCAGCCAAGCGGACAGCGGGGGCTACAATGAGCAGTTCTTC.

Relative to its sample, this clone is medium-sized. The chain recombines TRBV6-5 with TRBJ1-5; 8 bases match TRBD1. Germline CDR1 and CDR2: MNHEY and SVGAGI. After removal of 5 bases from V and 9 bases from J, the junction contained 9 bases not matched to a gene. This CDR3 region has 14 residues. DNA for the CDR3: TGTGCCAGCAGTAAAACAGGGGGTCCTTCGCCCCAGCATTTT. Translation: CASSKTGGPSPQHF.

V and J are TRBV1 and TRBJ2-1; the table calls TRBD2, which could not be checked here. TRBV1 is described as a pseudogene. The CDR3 has 15 residues. CDR3 in amino acids: CTTPKGAGLDNEQFF. In nucleotides, the CDR3 is TGCACCACCCCCAAGGGAGCGGGTCTTGACAATGAGCAGTTCTTC.

The V gene is TRBV6-5, the J gene TRBJ2-7; 8 bases are a match to TRBD2. The V gene end was trimmed by 7 bases and the J gene end by 3 bases; junction bases not matched to a gene: 8. This CDR3 is built from 14 residues. From germline, CDR1 is MNHEY and CDR2 SVGAGI. As DNA, the CDR3 is TGTGCCAGCATGGCATTGACTAGCGTCTACGAGCAGTACTTC. Amino acids: CASMALTSVYEQYF.

The chain's CDR3 is CASSRAQGDSPLHF. The CDR3 DNA reads as TGTGCCAGCAGCCGGGCGCAGGGGGATTCACCCCTCCACTTT. The chain links TRBV5-6 to TRBJ1-6; 7 bases align to TRBD1. Germline values: CDR1 SGHDT, CDR2 YYEEEE. V lost 4 bases, J lost 8 bases, and 6 bases stayed unmatched. CDR3 size: 14 residues.

This clone was counted a few times. The DNA for the CDR3 is TGTGCCAGCAGCTTACACAGGGGAGACACTGAAGCTTTCTTT. Protein product: CASSLHRGDTEAFF. V is TRBV11-2 and J is TRBJ1-1, with 7 bases aligning to TRBD1. CDR3 length equals 14 residues. Germline lookup yields CDR1 SGHAT and CDR2 FQNNGV. Germline trimming cut 2 bases from V and 3 bases from J; bases unmatched to any gene: 3.

The chain joins TRBV7-9 to TRBJ1-1, with 8 bases that match TRBD1. In germline, CDR1 is SEHNR, CDR2 FQNEAQ (reference sequence). Trimming removed 5 bases from V and 6 bases from J; junction bases left unmatched: 8. CDR3 size: 14 residues. The CDR3 DNA follows: TGTGCCAGCAGCATCGGACAGGGTGGATCTGAAGCTTTCTTT. Protein product: CASSIGQGGSEAFF.

J is TRBJ2-4 and V is TRBV7-2; D is unclear. The germline gives CDR1 SGHTA, CDR2 FQGNSA. The CDR3 spans 16 residues. Trimming cost V 1 base and J 0 bases, with 10 bases left between them. The CDR3 DNA reads as TGTGCCAGCAGCTTAGTGCATCGCGAAGCCAAAAACATTCAGTACTTC. As protein: CASSLVHREAKNIQYF.

The rearrangement uses TRBV28 and TRBJ2-7; 7 bases are a match to TRBD2. Germline V gives CDR1 MDHEN, CDR2 SYDVKM. This CDR3 is 15 amino acids long. V was pared by 6 bases and J by 3 bases, with 11 bases of the junction left unmatched. CDR3 nucleotide sequence: TGTGCCAGCAGGGGAAGCGGGACCTTAGACTACGAGCAGTACTTC. It yields the protein CASRGSGTLDYEQYF.

This rearrangement joins TRBV5-1 to TRBJ1-1, with D possibly TRBD1 on 5 matching bases. Germline V gene data show CDR1 as SGHRS and CDR2 as YFSETQ. The length of the CDR3 is 17 residues. The ends were cut back, 0 bases at V and 4 bases at J, with 19 bases in the middle. CDR3 region: CASSLAEISSGGTEAFF. As DNA, the CDR3 is TGCGCCAGCAGCTTGGCTGAGATATCCTCCGGGGGCACTGAAGCTTTCTTT. Looking up the rest from reference TRBV5-1 and TRBJ1-1 gives the full variable domain: KAGVTQTPRYLIKTRGQQVTLSCSPISGHRSVSWYQQTPGQGLQFLFEYFSETQRNKGNFPGRFSGRQFSNSRSEMNVSTLELGDSALYLCASSLAEISSGGTEAFFGQGTRLTVV.